This TCR beta chain came from a study of blood T cell repertoires in COVID-19. Study-wide context: Researchers got acute and convalescent COVID-19 samples from the United States, Italy and Spain.

V dropped 2 bases and J dropped 2; count of bases not matched to a gene: 4. The CDR3 totals 15 residues. CDR1 is KGHSH and CDR2 is LQKENI in the germline V gene. Profiling relied on immunoSEQ multiplex PCR, and the TCRdb table lists in-frame clones only, not all of them. The table shows 75,000 or so clones, with about 85% occurring only once. The source is a man aged 55 to 69 with active or convalescent COVID-19. Sample: peripheral blood. The J gene is TRBJ2-5, the V gene TRBV18, with 8 bases fitting TRBD2. CDR3 region: CASSPGGGPQETQYF. DNA for the CDR3: TGTGCCAGCTCACCAGGCGGGGGGCCTCAAGAGACCCAGTACTTC.